A selection of T cell receptor beta chains follows, all from one sample in a study of blood T cell repertoires in COVID-19. Some clones are missing from TCRdb's copy, which holds only in-frame ones; the method was immunoSEQ multiplex PCR. This repertoire shows around 260,000 clones, 88% found once; its top ten account for around 0.67%. Sequencing used peripheral blood. These receptors all stem from a human donor in a cohort sampled during active COVID-19. CDR3s include the opening cysteine and the closing phenylalanine or tryptophan. Not all rows give a size; the values are once, few, many and, for expanded clones, a class.

TRBV5-8	TRBJ1-5	-	CASSLYGNQPQHF
TRBV19	TRBJ1-1	-	CASSPPTPTYPMNTEAFF
TRBV7-2	TRBJ1-1	-	CAAGVDVNTEAFF
TRBV10-3	TRBJ1-1	once	CAISESRVRNTEAFF
TRBV27	TRBJ1-2	-	CASSLSPQLFSVYGYTF
TRBV29-1	TRBJ2-1	-	CSAAQGPNEQFF
TRBV4-3	TRBJ1-4	few	CASSQDPRGAEKLFF
TRBV5-1	TRBJ2-7	-	CASRQRDRGAYPYEQYF
TRBV19	TRBJ2-7	-	CASSPGREAQGEQYF
TRBV9	TRBJ2-2	-	CASSGPSGGPNTGELFF
TRBV5-1	TRBJ1-3	-	CASSLDRAGNTIYF
TRBV9	TRBJ1-5	-	CASSVDVRSNQPQHF
TRBV28	TRBJ2-7	-	CASSKIGQNYEQYF
TRBV27	TRBJ1-1	once	CASSLGQGGTEAFF
TRBV28	TRBJ2-7	-	CASSLSGQTYEQYF
TRBV7-3	TRBJ2-5	-	CASSLSERGMQETQYF
TRBV7-9	TRBJ2-3	-	CASSLVGDTDTQYF
TRBV3-1/TRBV3-2	TRBJ1-1	once	CASSHNYQAFF
TRBV9	TRBJ2-7	-	CASSARGGKYEQYF
TRBV28	TRBJ2-3	once	CASSVRGRATRWTQYF
TRBV6-4	TRBJ2-1	-	CASSAILSPYNEQFF
TRBV7-2	TRBJ1-4	few	CASSLERGEKLFF
TRBV7-2	TRBJ2-5	-	CASSYRMGALQETQYF
TRBV10-3	TRBJ2-7	-	CATLSTGAGTYEQYF
TRBV27	TRBJ1-2	-	CASTPRTGNLRGYTF
TRBV19	TRBJ2-3	-	CASSTPGQLTDTQYF
TRBV20-1	TRBJ2-2	-	CSASFRGNTGELFF
TRBV5-1	TRBJ1-4	-	CASSLGQGAFEKLFF
TRBV6-4	TRBJ2-7	-	CASSPGGGSYEQYF
TRBV10-3	TRBJ1-4	once	CAISRTGGFEKLFF
TRBV19	TRBJ1-5	-	CASSYPQVANQPQHF
TRBV5-4	TRBJ2-7	-	CASSLELAGIYEQYF
TRBV19	TRBJ2-7	-	CATTGPSPYEQYF
TRBV28	TRBJ1-2	-	CASSLQGAQGYTF
TRBV6-2/TRBV6-3	TRBJ2-7	-	CASSHGSYEQYF
TRBV4-3	TRBJ2-6	-	CATSSRAGANVLTF
TRBV5-8	TRBJ1-6	-	CASSLYGSSYNSPLHF
TRBV5-1	TRBJ1-2	-	CASSLDGTGSYGYTF
TRBV6-5	TRBJ2-6	-	CAGGLSGANVLTF
TRBV30	TRBJ2-7	-	CAWSGAGARYEQYF
TRBV5-1	TRBJ1-5	-	CASSFGGTDSNQPQHF
TRBV5-1	TRBJ1-2	many	CASSLISSYGRGYTF
TRBV4-3	TRBJ2-5	-	CASSQILYREETQYF
TRBV28	TRBJ2-5	-	CASSSDRTGARETQYF
TRBV6-1	TRBJ2-1	once	CASSEAFVLAGRNNEQFF
TRBV6-5	TRBJ1-1	few	CASLTGGTPFTKAFF